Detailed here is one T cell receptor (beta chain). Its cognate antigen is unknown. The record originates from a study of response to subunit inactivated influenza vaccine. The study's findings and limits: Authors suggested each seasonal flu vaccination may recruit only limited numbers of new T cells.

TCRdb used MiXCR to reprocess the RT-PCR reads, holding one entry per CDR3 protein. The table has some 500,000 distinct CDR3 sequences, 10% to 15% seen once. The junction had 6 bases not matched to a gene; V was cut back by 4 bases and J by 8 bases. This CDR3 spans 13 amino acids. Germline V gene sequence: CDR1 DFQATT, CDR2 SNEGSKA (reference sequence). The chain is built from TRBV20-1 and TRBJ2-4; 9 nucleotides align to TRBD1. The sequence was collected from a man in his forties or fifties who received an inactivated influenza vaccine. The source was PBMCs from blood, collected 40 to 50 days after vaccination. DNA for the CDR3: TGCAGTGCTAAGACAGGGGGTAAGGACATTCAGTACTTC. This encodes CSAKTGGKDIQYF.